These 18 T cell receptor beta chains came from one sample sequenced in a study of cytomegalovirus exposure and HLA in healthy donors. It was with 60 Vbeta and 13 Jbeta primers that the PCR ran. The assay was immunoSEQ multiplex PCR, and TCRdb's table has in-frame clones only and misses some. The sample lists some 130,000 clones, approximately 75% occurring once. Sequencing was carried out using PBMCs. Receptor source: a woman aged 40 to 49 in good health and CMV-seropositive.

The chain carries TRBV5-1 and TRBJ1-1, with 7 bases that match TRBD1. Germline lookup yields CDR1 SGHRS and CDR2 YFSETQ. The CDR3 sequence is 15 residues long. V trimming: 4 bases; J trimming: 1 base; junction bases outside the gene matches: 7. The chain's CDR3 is CASSPTGTANTEAFF. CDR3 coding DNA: TGCGCCAGCAGCCCCACCGGGACAGCGAACACTGAAGCTTTCTTT.

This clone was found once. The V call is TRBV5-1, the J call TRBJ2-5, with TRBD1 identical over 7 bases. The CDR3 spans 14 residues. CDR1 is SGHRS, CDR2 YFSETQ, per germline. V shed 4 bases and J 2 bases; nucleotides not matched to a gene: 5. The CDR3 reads CASSIDRAQETQYF. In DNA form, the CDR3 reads TGCGCCAGCAGCATAGACAGGGCTCAAGAGACCCAGTACTTC.

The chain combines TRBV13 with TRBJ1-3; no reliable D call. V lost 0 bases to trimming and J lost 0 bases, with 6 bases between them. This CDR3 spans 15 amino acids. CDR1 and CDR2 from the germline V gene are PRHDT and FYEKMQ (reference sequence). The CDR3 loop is CASSLGSISGNTIYF. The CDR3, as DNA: TGTGCCAGCAGCTTAGGGAGCATCTCTGGAAACACCATATATTTT.

The CDR3 DNA reads TGCGCCAGCAGTGAATCGAGCGGGGGGGTTCGGGAGCAGTTCTTC. Amino acids: CASSESSGGVREQFF. The chain couples TRBV10-1 to TRBJ2-1; 10 bases align to TRBD2. This CDR3 is built from 15 residues. J lost 10 bases, V lost 3 bases, and 9 bases had no gene match. Looked up from germline, CDR1 is WNHNN and CDR2 is SYGVQD (reference sequence).

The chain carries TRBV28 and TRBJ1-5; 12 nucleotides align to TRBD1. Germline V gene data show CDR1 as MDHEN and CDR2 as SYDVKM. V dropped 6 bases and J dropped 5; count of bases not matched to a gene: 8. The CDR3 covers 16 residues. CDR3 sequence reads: CASREPGQGAYQPQHF. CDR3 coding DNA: TGTGCCAGCAGAGAACCGGGACAGGGGGCATATCAGCCCCAGCATTTT. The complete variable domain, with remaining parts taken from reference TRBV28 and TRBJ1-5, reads DVKVTQSSRYLVKRTGEKVFLECVQDMDHENMFWYRQDPGLGLRLIYFSYDVKMKEKGDIPEGYSVSREKKERFSLILESASTNQTSMYLCASREPGQGAYQPQHFGDGTRLSIL.

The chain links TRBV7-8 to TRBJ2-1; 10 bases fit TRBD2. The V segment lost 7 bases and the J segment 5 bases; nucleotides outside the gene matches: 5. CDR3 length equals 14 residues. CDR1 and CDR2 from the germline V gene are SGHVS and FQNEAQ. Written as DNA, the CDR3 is TGTGCCAGCACCGGGACTAGCGCCCACAATGAGCAGTTCTTC. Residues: CASTGTSAHNEQFF.

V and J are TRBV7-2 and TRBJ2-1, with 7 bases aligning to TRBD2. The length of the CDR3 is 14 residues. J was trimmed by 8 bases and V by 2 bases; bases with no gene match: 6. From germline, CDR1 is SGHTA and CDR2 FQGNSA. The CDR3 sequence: CASSLSGGYYEQFF. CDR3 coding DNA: TGTGCCAGCAGCTTATCGGGGGGTTACTATGAGCAGTTCTTC.

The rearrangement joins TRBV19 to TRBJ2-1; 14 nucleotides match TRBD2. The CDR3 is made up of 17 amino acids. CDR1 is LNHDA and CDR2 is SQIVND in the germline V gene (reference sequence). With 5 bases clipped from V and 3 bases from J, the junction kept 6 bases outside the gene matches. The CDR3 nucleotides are TGTGCCAGTAGTTCCGGACTAGCGGGAGGTCGCTACAATGAGCAGTTCTTC. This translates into CASSSGLAGGRYNEQFF. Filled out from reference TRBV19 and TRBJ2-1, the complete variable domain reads DGGITQSPKYLFRKEGQNVTLSCEQNLNHDAMYWYRQDPGQGLRLIYYSQIVNDFQKGDIAEGYSVSREKKESFPLTVTSAQKNPTAFYLCASSSGLAGGRYNEQFFGPGTRLTVL.

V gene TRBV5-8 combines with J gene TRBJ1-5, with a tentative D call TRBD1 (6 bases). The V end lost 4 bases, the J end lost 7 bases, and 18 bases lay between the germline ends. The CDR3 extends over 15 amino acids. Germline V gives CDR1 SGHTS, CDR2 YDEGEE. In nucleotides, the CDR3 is TGTGCCAGCAGCCCCTTTTTGGGGGCATGGCAGCCCCAGCATTTT. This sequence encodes CASSPFLGAWQPQHF.

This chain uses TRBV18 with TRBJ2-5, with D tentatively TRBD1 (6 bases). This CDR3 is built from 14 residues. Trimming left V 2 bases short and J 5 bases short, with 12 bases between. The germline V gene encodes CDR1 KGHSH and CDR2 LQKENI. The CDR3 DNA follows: TGTGCCAGCTCACCATCACAGGGAAGTGAGACCCAGTACTTC. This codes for CASSPSQGSETQYF. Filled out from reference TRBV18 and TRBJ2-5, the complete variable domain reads NAGVMQNPRHLVRRRGQEARLRCSPMKGHSHVYWYRQLPEEGLKFMVYLQKENIIDESGMPKERFSAEFPKEGPSILRIQQVVRGDSAAYFCASSPSQGSETQYFGPGTRLLVL.

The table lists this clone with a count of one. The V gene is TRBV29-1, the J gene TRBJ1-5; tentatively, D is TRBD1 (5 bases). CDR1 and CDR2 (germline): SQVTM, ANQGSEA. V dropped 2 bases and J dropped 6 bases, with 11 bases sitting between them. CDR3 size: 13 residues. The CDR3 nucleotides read TGCAGCGTTGAAAGCAGGGTTGGTCAGCCCCAGCATTTT. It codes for CSVESRVGQPQHF.

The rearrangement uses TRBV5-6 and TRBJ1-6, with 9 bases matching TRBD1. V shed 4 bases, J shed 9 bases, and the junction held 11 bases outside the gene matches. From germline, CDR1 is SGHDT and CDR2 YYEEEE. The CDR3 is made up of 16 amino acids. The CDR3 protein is CASSTDRGRGGSPLHF. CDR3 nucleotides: TGTGCCAGCAGCACGGACAGGGGTCGCGGTGGTTCACCCCTCCACTTT.

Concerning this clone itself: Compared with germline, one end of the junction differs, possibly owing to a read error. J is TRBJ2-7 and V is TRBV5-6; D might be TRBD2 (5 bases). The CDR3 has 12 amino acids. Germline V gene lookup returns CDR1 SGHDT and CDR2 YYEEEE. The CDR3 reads CTSGSRDYEQYF. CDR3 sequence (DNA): TGTACCAGCGGTAGTCGGGACTACGAGCAGTACTTC.

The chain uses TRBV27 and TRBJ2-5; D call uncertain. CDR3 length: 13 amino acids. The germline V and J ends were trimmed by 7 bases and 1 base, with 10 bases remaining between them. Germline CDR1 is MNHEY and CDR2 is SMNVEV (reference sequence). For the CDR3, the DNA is TGTGCCAGCAAGAGAAACAGCCAAGAGACCCAGTACTTC. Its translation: CASKRNSQETQYF.

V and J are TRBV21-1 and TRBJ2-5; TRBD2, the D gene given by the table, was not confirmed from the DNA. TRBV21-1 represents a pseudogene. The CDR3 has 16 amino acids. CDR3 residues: CASSKAHTREQETQYF. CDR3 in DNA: TGTGCCAGCAGCAAAGCGCATACGAGAGAGCAAGAGACCCAGTACTTC.

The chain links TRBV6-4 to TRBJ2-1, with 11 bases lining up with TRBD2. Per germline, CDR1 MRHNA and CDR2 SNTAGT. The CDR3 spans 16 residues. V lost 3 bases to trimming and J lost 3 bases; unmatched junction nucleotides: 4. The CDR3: CASSETSGNLYNEQFF. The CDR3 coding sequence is TGTGCCAGCAGTGAGACTAGCGGGAACCTCTACAATGAGCAGTTCTTC.

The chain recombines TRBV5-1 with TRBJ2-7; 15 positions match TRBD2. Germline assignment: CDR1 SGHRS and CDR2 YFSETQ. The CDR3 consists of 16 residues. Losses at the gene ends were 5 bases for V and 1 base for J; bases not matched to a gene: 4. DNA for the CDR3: TGCGCCAGCAGGCCGGGACTAGCGGGGGGATCCTACGAGCAGTACTTC. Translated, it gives CASRPGLAGGSYEQYF.

The CDR3: CASSASNTGELFF. CDR3 coding DNA: TGTGCCAGCAGTGCCTCGAACACCGGGGAGCTGTTTTTT. This rearrangement joins TRBV2 to TRBJ2-2; D is unclear. The ends were cut back, 4 bases at V and 0 bases at J, with 3 bases in the middle. CDR3 length equals 13 residues. CDR1 is SNHLY, CDR2 FYNNEI, per germline.